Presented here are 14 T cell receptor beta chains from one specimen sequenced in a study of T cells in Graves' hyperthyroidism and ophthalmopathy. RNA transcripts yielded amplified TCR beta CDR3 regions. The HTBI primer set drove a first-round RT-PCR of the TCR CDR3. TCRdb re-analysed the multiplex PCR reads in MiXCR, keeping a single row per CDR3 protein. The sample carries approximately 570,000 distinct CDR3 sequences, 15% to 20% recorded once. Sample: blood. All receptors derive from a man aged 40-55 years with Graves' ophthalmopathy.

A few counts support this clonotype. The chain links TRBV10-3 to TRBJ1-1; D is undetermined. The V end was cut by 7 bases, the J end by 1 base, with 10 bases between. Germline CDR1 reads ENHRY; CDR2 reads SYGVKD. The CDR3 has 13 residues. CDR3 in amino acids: CAITLDPNTEAFF. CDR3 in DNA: TGTGCCATCACCCTGGACCCGAACACTGAAGCTTTCTTT.

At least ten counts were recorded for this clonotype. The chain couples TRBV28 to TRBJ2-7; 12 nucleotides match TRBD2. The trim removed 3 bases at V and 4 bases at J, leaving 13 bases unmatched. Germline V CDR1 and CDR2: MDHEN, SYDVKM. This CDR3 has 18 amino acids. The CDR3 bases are TGTGCCAGCAGTTTCCGCTCTAGCGGGAGGGCCGCGTCGTACGAGCAGTACTTC. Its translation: CASSFRSSGRAASYEQYF.

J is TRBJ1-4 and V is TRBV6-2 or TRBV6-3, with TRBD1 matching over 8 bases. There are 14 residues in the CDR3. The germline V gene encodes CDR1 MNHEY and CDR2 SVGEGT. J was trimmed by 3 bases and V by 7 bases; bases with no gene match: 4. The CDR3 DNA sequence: TGTGCCAGCAACGACAGGGGACCTAATGAAAAACTGTTTTTT. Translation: CASNDRGPNEKLFF.

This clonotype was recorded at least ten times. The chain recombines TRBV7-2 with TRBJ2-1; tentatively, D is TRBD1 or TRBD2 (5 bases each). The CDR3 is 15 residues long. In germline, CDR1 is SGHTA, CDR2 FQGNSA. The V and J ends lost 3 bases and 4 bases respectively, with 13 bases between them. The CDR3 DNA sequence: TGTGCCAGCAGCTTTGGGGGAGTTCAATACAATGAGCAGTTCTTC. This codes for CASSFGGVQYNEQFF. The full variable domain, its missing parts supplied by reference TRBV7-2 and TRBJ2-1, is GAGVSQSPSNKVTEKGKDVELRCDPISGHTALYWYRQSLGQGLEFLIYFQGNSAPDKSGLPSDRFSAERTGGSVSTLTIQRTQQEDSAVYLCASSFGGVQYNEQFFGPGTRLTVL.

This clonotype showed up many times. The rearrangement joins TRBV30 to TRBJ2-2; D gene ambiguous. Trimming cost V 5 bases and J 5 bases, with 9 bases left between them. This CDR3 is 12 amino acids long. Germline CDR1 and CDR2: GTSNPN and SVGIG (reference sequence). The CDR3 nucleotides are TGTGCCTGGCTTAGGGTAACCGGGGAGCTGTTTTTT. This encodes CAWLRVTGELFF.

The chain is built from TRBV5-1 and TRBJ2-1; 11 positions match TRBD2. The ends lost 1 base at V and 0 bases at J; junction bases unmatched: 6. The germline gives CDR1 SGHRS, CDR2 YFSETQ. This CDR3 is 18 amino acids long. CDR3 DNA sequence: TGCGCCAGCAGCTTGTTTAGCGGGGGGGCGATCTCCTACAATGAGCAGTTCTTC. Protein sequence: CASSLFSGGAISYNEQFF.

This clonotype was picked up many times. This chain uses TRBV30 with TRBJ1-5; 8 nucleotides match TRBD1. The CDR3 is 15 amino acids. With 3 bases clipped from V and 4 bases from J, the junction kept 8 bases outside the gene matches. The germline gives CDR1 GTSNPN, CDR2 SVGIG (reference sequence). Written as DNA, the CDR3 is TGTGCCTGGAGGGATCCGGGACAGGCTAATCAGCCCCAGCATTTT. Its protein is CAWRDPGQANQPQHF. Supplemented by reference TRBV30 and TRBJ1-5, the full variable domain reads SQTIHQWPATLVQPVGSPLSLECTVEGTSNPNLYWYRQAAGRGLQLLFYSVGIGQISSEVPQNLSASRPQDRQFILSSKKLLLSDSGFYLCAWRDPGQANQPQHFGDGTRLSIL.

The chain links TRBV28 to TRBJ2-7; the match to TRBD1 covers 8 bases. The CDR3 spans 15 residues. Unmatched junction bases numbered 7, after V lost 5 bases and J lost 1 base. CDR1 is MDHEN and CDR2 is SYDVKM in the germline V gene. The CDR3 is CASSETGTGSYEQYF. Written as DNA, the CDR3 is TGTGCCAGCAGTGAAACCGGGACAGGTTCCTACGAGCAGTACTTC.

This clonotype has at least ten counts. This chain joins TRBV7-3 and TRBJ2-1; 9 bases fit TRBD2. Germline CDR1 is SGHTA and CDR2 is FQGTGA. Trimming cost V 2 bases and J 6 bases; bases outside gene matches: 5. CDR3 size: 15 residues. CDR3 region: CASSLSSGMFNEQFF. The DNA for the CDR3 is TGTGCCAGCAGCTTATCTAGCGGGATGTTCAATGAGCAGTTCTTC.

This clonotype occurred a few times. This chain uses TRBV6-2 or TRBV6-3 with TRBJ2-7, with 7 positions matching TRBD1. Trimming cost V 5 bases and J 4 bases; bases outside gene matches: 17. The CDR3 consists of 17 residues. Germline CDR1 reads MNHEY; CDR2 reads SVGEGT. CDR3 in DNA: TGTGCCAGCAGTCCATTGGGTCCCGGGACAGCGGAGTACGAGCAGTACTTC. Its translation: CASSPLGPGTAEYEQYF.

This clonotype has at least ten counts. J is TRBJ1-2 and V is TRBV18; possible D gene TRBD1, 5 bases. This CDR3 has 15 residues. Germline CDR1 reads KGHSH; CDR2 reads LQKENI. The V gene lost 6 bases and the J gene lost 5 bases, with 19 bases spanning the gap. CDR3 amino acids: CASSQYERDSYGYTF. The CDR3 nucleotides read TGTGCCAGCTCCCAATACGAAAGGGACTCTTATGGCTACACCTTC.

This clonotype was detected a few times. As DNA, the CDR3 is TGCGCCAGCACGTGGAGGTACAACACCGGGGAGCTGTTTTTT. This gives the protein CASTWRYNTGELFF. This chain uses TRBV4-1 with TRBJ2-2; tentatively, D is TRBD2 (5 bases). This CDR3 contains 14 residues. CDR1 is MGHRA and CDR2 is YSYEKL in the germline V gene. V lost 7 bases to trimming and J lost 2 bases, with 11 bases between them.

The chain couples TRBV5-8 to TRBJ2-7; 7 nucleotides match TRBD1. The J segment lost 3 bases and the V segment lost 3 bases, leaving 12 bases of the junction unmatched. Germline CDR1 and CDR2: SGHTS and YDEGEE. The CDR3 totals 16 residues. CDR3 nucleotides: TGTGCCAGCAGCTCGGGACAGATCCTTAATATCTACGAGCAGTACTTC. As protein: CASSSGQILNIYEQYF.

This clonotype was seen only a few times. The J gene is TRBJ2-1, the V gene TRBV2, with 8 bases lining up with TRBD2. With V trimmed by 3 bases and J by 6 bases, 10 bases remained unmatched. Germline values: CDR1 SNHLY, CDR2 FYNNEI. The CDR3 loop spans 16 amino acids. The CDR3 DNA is TGTGCCAGCAGTGACAGATTCGGGGGGGGGGGCAATGAGCAGTTCTTC. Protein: CASSDRFGGGGNEQFF.